The present T cell receptor (beta chain) was sequenced within a study of T cell responses to AZD1222 COVID-19 vaccine. General study points: The span of vaccine-associated CD4 TCRs extended across spike, with dominance at 160-218 and 743-854. Seropositive AZD1222 recipients at baseline numbered only 6 or 7. Most donors were white British and more were female, and clonal diversity was possibly underestimated.

Germline V gene lookup returns CDR1 LNHDA and CDR2 SQIVND (reference sequence). This CDR3 contains 14 residues. The V segment lost 3 bases and the J segment 0 bases; nucleotides outside the gene matches: 1. Clones were read by immunoSEQ multiplex PCR, and TCRdb kept only the in-frame ones, dropping some. The sample carries approximately 200,000 clones, approximately 94% recorded once. As for this clone: What it binds is unknown.

J is TRBJ2-7 and V is TRBV19; 8 bases are a match to TRBD1. The starting material was peripheral blood, obtained 28 days after the second dose of the MenACWY control vaccine. The origin of this receptor is an adult who received the MenACWY meningococcal vaccine as a control. CDR3 nucleotides: TGTGCCAGTAGTATCACAGGGGGCTCCTACGAGCAGTACTTC. As protein: CASSITGGSYEQYF.